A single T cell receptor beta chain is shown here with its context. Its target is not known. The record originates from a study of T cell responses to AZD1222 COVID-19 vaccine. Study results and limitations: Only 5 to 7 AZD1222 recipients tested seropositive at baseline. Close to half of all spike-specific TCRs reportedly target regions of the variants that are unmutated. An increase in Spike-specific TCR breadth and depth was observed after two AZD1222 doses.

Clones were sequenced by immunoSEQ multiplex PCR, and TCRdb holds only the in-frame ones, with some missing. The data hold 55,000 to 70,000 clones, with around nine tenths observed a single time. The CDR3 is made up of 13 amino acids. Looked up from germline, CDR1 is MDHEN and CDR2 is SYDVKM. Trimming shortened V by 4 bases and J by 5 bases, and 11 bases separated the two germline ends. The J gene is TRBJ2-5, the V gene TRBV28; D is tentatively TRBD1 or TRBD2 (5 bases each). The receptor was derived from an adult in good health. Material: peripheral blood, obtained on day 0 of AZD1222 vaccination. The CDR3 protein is CASSSGTGETQYF. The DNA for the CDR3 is TGTGCCAGCAGTTCCGGGACCGGGGAGACCCAGTACTTC.